This paragraph covers one T cell receptor (beta chain) sequence. What it binds is not known. The data were taken from a study of cytomegalovirus exposure and HLA in healthy donors. Study-level points and caveats: The classifier, whose performance was assessed in both the original and validation cohorts, reportedly diagnosed cytomegalovirus status with high specificity and sensitivity. The study labeled fewer than 200 TCR beta chains cytomegalovirus-associated.

Produced via immunoSEQ multiplex PCR; TCRdb's table is partial and in-frame only. Among 100,000 to 150,000 clones listed, 86% were seen once. CDR3 length equals 13 residues. V lost 6 bases and J 2 bases, leaving 11 bases between the germline ends. In germline, CDR1 is SGHRS, CDR2 YFSETQ. This chain connects TRBV5-1 to TRBJ1-1, with D unresolved. This receptor was taken from a man aged 18 to 29 in good health and CMV-seronegative. The material sequenced was PBMCs. The CDR3 here is CASKSGRNTEAFF. The CDR3 nucleotides are TGCGCCAGCAAGAGTGGGAGAAACACTGAAGCTTTCTTT.